These T cell receptor beta chains were read from a single sample in a study of blood T cells in healthy people across ages. TCRdb re-analysed the 5' RACE reads in MiXCR, keeping a single row per CDR3 protein. The data show under 2 million distinct CDR3 sequences, 30% to 35% seen once. Sample: blood. The receptors derive from a woman in her twenties or thirties in good health. Each CDR3 is given with its conserved first and last residue. The D gene is left open where the match is weak. Rows may omit the clone size; those that give it use once, few, many or a size class.

v_gene	abundance	d_gene	j_gene	CDR3nt	CDR3aa
TRBV7-9	few	-	TRBJ2-7	TGTGCCAGCAGCGGGGGGGGCAGGTCATACGAGCAGTACTTC	CASSGGGRSYEQYF
TRBV4-1	few	-	TRBJ1-2	TGCGCCAGCAGCCAAGCTCCGGGTCCAAACTATGGCTACACCTTC	CASSQAPGPNYGYTF
TRBV6-6	once	TRBD2	TRBJ2-1	TGTGCCAGCAGTTACTCGACTAGCGGGGATTACAATGAGCAGTTCTTC	CASSYSTSGDYNEQFF
TRBV6-1	-	-	TRBJ1-2	TGTGCCAGCACGCTACAGAGTATCTATGGCTACACCTTC	CASTLQSIYGYTF
TRBV11-2	few	TRBD1	TRBJ2-3	TGTGCCAGCAGCTCCCTTCAGAGGACAGGGGACGCAGATACGCAGTATTTT	CASSSLQRTGDADTQYF
TRBV20-1	-	-	TRBJ2-1	TGCAGTGCTAGTACGGGGACGGCGAATGAGCAGTTCTTC	CSASTGTANEQFF
TRBV6-1	-	TRBD2	TRBJ2-3	TGTGCCAGCAGTGGTATGGGGCTAGCGGGTACCACAGATACGCAGTATTTT	CASSGMGLAGTTDTQYF
TRBV6-1	few	TRBD2	TRBJ2-1	TGTGCCAGCAGTGAACGTAGCGGGATCGATCGGCCCCGGCCAGCTGAGCAGTTCTTC	CASSERSGIDRPRPAEQFF
TRBV12-3/TRBV12-4	-	TRBD2	TRBJ2-1	TGTACCAGCAGCCACGCGGCTAGCGGGAGATGGAATGAGCAGTTCTTC	CTSSHAASGRWNEQFF
TRBV20-1	-	-	TRBJ2-5	TGCAGTGCTACCTTACCGCGAATCCAAGAGACCCAGTACTTC	CSATLPRIQETQYF
TRBV5-1	once	TRBD1	TRBJ2-5	TGCGCCAGCAGCGTAACGACAGGGTACCAAGAGACCCAGTACTTC	CASSVTTGYQETQYF
TRBV6-6	many	-	TRBJ1-2	TGTGCCAGCAGTTACTCGCGACAGACTACTTCCACCTATGGCTACACCTTC	CASSYSRQTTSTYGYTF
TRBV29-1	many	TRBD2	TRBJ2-1	TGCAGCGTTGCCCCGGCCCCCTCTAGCGGGAGCCACAATGAGCAGTTCTTC	CSVAPAPSSGSHNEQFF
TRBV20-1	-	-	TRBJ2-7	TGCAGTGCTAGGTCCTTGAGGGGACTCTACTACGAGCAGTACTTC	CSARSLRGLYYEQYF
TRBV9	-	-	TRBJ2-3	TGTGCCAGCAGCGTACCGGCGGGACCGAACGTTGGTAGGAATACGCAGTATTTT	CASSVPAGPNVGRNTQYF
TRBV6-5	-	-	TRBJ1-4	TGTGCCAGCAGTTACAGCCCGGGTCGGAACGGAAAACTGTTTTTT	CASSYSPGRNGKLFF
TRBV3-1	-	-	TRBJ2-5	TGTGCCAGCAGCCCCAGTGGGGGCTGGCAAGAGACCCAGTACTTC	CASSPSGGWQETQYF
TRBV24-1	-	-	TRBJ2-1	TGTGCCACCAGCCGACCACCGCCCTACAATGAGCAGTTCTTC	CATSRPPPYNEQFF
TRBV28	-	-	TRBJ2-7	TGTGCCAGCAGTTCGGAACTCACTACCTACGAGCAGTACTTC	CASSSELTTYEQYF
TRBV7-9	few	TRBD1	TRBJ1-1	TGTGCCAGCACCCCCCCTGGGACAGAAAACACTGAAGCTTTCTTT	CASTPPGTENTEAFF
TRBV28	few	TRBD1	TRBJ2-2	TGTGCCAGCAGGACGACAGGGGGGAACACCGGGGAGCTGTTTTTT	CASRTTGGNTGELFF
TRBV7-2	few	TRBD2	TRBJ2-7	TGTGCCAGCAGCTTACTGAGGAGCGGGAGGCCGAGCTCCTACGAGCAGTACTTC	CASSLLRSGRPSSYEQYF
TRBV2	few	-	TRBJ2-1	TGTGCCAGCAGTACGATGCTAGCTCCGTTCTTC	CASSTMLAPFF
TRBV20-1	-	-	TRBJ2-3	TGCAGTGGACGGGACCGGACTCACGGGAGCACAGATAGGCAGTATTTT	CSGRDRTHGSTDRQYF
TRBV5-1	few	TRBD1	TRBJ2-6	TGCGCCAGTATACCGGGACAGCAATCCTCTGGGGCCAACGTCCTGACTTTC	CASIPGQQSSGANVLTF
TRBV5-1	many	-	TRBJ2-5	TGCGCCAGCAGCATAACAGGAGGGGAGACCCAGTACTTC	CASSITGGETQYF
TRBV4-2	-	-	TRBJ2-1	TGTGCCAGCAGCGGGGGGAGGGGGTTACGGTTCTTC	CASSGGRGLRFF
TRBV5-6	-	-	TRBJ1-1	TGTGCCAGCAGCTCGAATTACCTTAAGCAGGGGAACACTGAAGCTTTCTTT	CASSSNYLKQGNTEAFF
TRBV5-1	-	-	TRBJ2-5	TGCGCCAGCAGCTTGGCCCCTTCGGGGTACGAGCGGTACTTC	CASSLAPSGYERYF
TRBV20-1	few	-	TRBJ2-1	TGCAGTGCTAGTTATGATGAGCAGTTCTTC	CSASYDEQFF
TRBV5-1	few	TRBD2	TRBJ2-3	TGCGCCAGCAGCTCCTCGGGACTAGCGGTCACAGATACGCAGTATTTT	CASSSSGLAVTDTQYF
TRBV29-1	many	-	TRBJ2-7	TGCAGCGTTGAGGGGGACACATCCTACGAGCAGTACTTC	CSVEGDTSYEQYF
TRBV2	-	-	TRBJ2-4	TGTGCCAGCAGTGATTCCCTGATGGAAAACATTCAGTACTTC	CASSDSLMENIQYF
TRBV20-1	-	TRBD2	TRBJ2-3	TGCAGTGCTAGAGTTCCCCGACTAGCGGGCACAGATACGCAGTATTTT	CSARVPRLAGTDTQYF
TRBV7-2	few	TRBD2	TRBJ2-7	TGTGCCAGCAGCACCGCGGGGCAGCGGGGGCGCGAGCAGTACTTC	CASSTAGQRGREQYF
TRBV4-1	-	TRBD2	TRBJ2-1	TGCGCCAGCAGCCCCGGGACTAGCGGGAGTGTGCAGTTCTTC	CASSPGTSGSVQFF
TRBV9	-	-	TRBJ1-2	TGTGCCAGCAGCTCCGGGGGCTACATTAACTATGGCTACACCTTC	CASSSGGYINYGYTF
TRBV6-1	few	TRBD1	TRBJ2-7	TGTGCCAGCAGTGGATCGGGACAGCTCTACGAGCAGTACTTC	CASSGSGQLYEQYF
TRBV11-2	many	-	TRBJ2-7	TGTGCCAGCAGCTTAGATCGTCGGACCCCGCCGGAATGGGAGCAGTACTTC	CASSLDRRTPPEWEQYF
TRBV9	many	-	TRBJ2-7	TGTGCCAGCAGCCCCTTCGCGGAGGGTACGTCCTACGAGCAGTACTTC	CASSPFAEGTSYEQYF
TRBV20-1	-	-	TRBJ2-3	TGCAGTGCGGGTACTAGCCCCCCGTATTTT	CSAGTSPPYF
TRBV10-2	few	-	TRBJ1-6	TGCGCCACCCGACAGAGAAATAATTCACCCCTCCACTTT	CATRQRNNSPLHF
TRBV20-1	few	TRBD2	TRBJ2-1	TGCAGTGCTGCTGGGGGAAGCGGGGTGAACAATGAGCAGTTCTTC	CSAAGGSGVNNEQFF
TRBV2	-	-	TRBJ1-1	TGTGCCAGCAGTGGGGACGGAGCATACACTGAAGCTTTCTTT	CASSGDGAYTEAFF
TRBV19	once	-	TRBJ2-1	TGTGCCAGTAGGAGAGGCGGGGACTACAATGAGCAGTTCTTC	CASRRGGDYNEQFF
TRBV6-2/TRBV6-3	-	-	TRBJ1-5	TGTGCCAGCACTACGGGGTTCGATTTTTATAGCAATCAGCCCCAGCATTTT	CASTTGFDFYSNQPQHF
TRBV6-4	few	-	TRBJ2-1	TGTGCCAGCAGCCCGTTCTCTTGGGGGATGGGTGAGCAGTTCTTC	CASSPFSWGMGEQFF
TRBV5-6	-	-	TRBJ2-7	TGTGCCAGCAGCGCAACAGGGTTGGGCGAGCAGTACTTC	CASSATGLGEQYF
TRBV9	few	TRBD1	TRBJ2-3	TGTGCCAGCAGCGGACAGGGATCTTTGGCAGATACGCAGTATTTT	CASSGQGSLADTQYF
TRBV7-6	-	TRBD2	TRBJ2-3	TGTGCCAGCAAGCCAGCGGGGGTCAGCACAGATACGCAGTATTTT	CASKPAGVSTDTQYF